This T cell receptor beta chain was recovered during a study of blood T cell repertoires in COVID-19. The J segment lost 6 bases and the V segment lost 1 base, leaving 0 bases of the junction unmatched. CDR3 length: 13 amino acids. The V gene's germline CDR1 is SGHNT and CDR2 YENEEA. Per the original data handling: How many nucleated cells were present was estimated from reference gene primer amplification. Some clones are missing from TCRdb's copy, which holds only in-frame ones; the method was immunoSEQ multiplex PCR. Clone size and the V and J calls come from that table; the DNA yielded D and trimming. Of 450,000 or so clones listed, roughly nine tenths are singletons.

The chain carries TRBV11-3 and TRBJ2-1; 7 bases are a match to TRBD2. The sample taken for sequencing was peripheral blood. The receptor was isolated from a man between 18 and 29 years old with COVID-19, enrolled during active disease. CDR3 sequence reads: CASSLGTSNEQFF. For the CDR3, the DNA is TGTGCCAGCAGCTTAGGGACTAGCAATGAGCAGTTCTTC.